This T cell receptor beta chain was captured by sequencing in a study of glioma-infiltrating T cells after dendritic cell vaccination. Study-wide background: Autologous tumor lysate-pulsed dendritic cell vaccination was given between the early 2000s and the early 2010s. Study-wide points: Patients with more pretreatment TILs had longer time to progression and survival.

On this clone itself: No antigen is known for it.

Primers: 60 V beta forward and 13 J beta reverse. Profiling relied on immunoSEQ multiplex PCR, and the TCRdb table lists in-frame clones only, not all of them. Of over 70,000 clones in the sample, over 70% were seen once. Trimming at V came to 1 base and at J to 0 bases, leaving 11 bases not matched to a gene. Germline V CDR1 and CDR2: LNHNV, YYDKDF (reference sequence). This CDR3 contains 19 residues. This chain links TRBV15 with TRBJ1-1; TRBD1 matches 10 bases. The sample in question was blood, obtained before dendritic cell vaccination. The receptor was isolated from a human donor with glioblastoma. The CDR3 DNA reads TGTGCCACCAGCAGAGTGTCGGGACAGGGGTCGAGGATGAACACTGAAGCTTTCTTT. Translation: CATSRVSGQGSRMNTEAFF.